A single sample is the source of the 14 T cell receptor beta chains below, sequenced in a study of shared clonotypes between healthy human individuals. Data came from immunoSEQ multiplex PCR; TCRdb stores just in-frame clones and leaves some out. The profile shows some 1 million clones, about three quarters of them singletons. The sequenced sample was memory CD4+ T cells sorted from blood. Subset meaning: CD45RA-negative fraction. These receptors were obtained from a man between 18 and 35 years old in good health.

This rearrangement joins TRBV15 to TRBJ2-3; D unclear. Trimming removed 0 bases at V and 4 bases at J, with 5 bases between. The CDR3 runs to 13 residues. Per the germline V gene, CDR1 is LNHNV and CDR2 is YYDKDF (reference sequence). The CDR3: CATSRDRPDTQYF. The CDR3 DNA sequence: TGTGCCACCAGCAGAGATCGGCCAGATACGCAGTATTTT.

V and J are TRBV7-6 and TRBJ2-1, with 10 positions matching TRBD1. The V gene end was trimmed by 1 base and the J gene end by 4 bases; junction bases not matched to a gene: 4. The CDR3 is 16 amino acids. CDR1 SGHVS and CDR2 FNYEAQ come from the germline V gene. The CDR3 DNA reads TGTGCCAGCAGCTTAGGCCGGGACAGGGGTTACAATGAGCAGTTCTTC. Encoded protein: CASSLGRDRGYNEQFF. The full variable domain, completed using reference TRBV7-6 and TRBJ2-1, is GAGVSQSPRYKVTKRGQDVALRCDPISGHVSLYWYRQALGQGPEFLTYFNYEAQQDKSGLPNDRFSAERPEGSISTLTIQRTEQRDSAMYRCASSLGRDRGYNEQFFGPGTRLTVL.

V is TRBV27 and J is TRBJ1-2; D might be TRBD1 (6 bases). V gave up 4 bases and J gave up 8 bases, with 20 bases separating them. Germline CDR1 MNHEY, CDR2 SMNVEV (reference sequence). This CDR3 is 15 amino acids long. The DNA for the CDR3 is TGTGCCAGCAGTTCGCATCGGACAGACCCGACCGGCTACACCTTC. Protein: CASSSHRTDPTGYTF.

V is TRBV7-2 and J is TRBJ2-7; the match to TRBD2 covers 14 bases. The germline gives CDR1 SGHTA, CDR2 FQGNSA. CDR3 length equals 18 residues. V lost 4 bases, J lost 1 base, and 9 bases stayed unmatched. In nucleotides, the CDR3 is TGTGCCAGCAGCTCGCGACTAGCGGGAGGGCCAACATCCTACGAGCAGTACTTC. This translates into CASSSRLAGGPTSYEQYF. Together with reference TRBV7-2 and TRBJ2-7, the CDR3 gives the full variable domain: GAGVSQSPSNKVTEKGKDVELRCDPISGHTALYWYRQSLGQGLEFLIYFQGNSAPDKSGLPSDRFSAERTGGSVSTLTIQRTQQEDSAVYLCASSSRLAGGPTSYEQYFGPGTRLTVT.

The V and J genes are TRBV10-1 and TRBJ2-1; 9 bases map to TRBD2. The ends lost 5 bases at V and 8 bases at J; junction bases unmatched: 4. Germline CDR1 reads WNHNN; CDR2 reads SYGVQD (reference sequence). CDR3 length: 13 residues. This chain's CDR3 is CASSLAGFDEQFF. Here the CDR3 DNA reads TGCGCCAGCAGTCTAGCGGGGTTCGATGAGCAGTTCTTC.

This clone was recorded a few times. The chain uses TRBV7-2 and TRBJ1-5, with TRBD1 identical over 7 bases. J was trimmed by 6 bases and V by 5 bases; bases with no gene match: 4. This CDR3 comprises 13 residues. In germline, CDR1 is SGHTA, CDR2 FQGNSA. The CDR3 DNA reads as TGTGCCAGCAGCGGCCGACAGGGTCAGCCCCAGCATTTT. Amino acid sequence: CASSGRQGQPQHF.

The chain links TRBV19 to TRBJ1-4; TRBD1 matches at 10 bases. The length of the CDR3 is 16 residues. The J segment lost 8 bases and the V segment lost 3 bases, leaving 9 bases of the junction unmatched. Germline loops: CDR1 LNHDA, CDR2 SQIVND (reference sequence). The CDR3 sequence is CASSMGYRDRGEKLFF. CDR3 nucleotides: TGTGCCAGTAGTATGGGATACCGGGACAGGGGAGAAAAACTGTTTTTT. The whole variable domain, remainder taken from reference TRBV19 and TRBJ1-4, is DGGITQSPKYLFRKEGQNVTLSCEQNLNHDAMYWYRQDPGQGLRLIYYSQIVNDFQKGDIAEGYSVSREKKESFPLTVTSAQKNPTAFYLCASSMGYRDRGEKLFFGSGTQLSVL.

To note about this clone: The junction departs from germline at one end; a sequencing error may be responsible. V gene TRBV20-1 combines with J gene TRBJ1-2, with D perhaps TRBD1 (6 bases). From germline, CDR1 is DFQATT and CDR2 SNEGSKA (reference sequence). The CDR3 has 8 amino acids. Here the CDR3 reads CSARDSDF. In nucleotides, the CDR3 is TGCAGTGCTAGGGACAGTGACTTC.

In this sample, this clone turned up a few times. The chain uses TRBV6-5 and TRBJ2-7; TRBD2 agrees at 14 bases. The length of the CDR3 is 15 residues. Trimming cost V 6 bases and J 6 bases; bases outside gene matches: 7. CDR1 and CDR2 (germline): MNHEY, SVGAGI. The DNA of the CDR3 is TGTGCCAGCAGGGCGGGACTAGCGGGAGCTGGCGAGCAGTACTTC. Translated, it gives CASRAGLAGAGEQYF.

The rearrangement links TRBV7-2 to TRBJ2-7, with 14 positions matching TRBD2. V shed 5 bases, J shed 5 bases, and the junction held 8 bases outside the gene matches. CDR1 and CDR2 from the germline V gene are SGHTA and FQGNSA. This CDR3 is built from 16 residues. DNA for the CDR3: TGTGCCAGCAGCCTCGGACTAGCGGGAGGAAGCGACGAGCAGTACTTC. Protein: CASSLGLAGGSDEQYF.

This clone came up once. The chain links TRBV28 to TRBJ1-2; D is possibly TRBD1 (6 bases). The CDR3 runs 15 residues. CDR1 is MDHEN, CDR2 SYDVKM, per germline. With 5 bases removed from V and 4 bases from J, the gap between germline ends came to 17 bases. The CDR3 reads CASSPLGGGIYGYTF. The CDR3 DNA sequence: TGTGCCAGCAGTCCCCTAGGGGGGGGCATCTATGGCTACACCTTC.

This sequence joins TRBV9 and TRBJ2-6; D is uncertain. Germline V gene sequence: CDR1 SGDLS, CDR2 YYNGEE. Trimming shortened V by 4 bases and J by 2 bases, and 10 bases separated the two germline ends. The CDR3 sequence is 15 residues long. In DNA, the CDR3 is TGTGCCAGCAGCCAGGCGTCAGCTGGGGCCAACGTCCTGACTTTC. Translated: CASSQASAGANVLTF.

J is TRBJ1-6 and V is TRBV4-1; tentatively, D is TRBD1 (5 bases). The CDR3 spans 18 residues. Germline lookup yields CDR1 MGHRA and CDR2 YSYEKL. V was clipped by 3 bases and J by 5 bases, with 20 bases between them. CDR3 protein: CASSHPQGRSRDNSPLHF. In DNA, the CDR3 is TGCGCCAGCAGCCACCCCCAGGGAAGGTCGCGGGATAATTCACCCCTCCACTTT.

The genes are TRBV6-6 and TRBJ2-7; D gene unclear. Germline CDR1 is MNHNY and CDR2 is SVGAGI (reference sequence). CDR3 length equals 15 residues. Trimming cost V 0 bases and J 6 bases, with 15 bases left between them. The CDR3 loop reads CASSYSETRVGEQYF. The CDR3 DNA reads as TGTGCCAGCAGTTACTCGGAGACCCGGGTGGGCGAGCAGTACTTC.